This is a list of T cell receptor beta chains from one sample in a study of blood T cell repertoires in COVID-19. The repertoire was sequenced with immunoSEQ multiplex PCR; TCRdb's copy has only in-frame clones and lacks some. The table has about 260,000 clones, approximately 90% seen once; the top ten hold 2.5% to 3%. Material for sequencing was PBMCs or T cells enriched from blood (not recorded which). The receptor set was obtained from a woman between 45 and 60 years old who had recovered from COVID-19. Both conserved end residues are part of each CDR3. Size tells how often a clone was seen (once, few, many) or the class of an expanded clone, and some rows leave it out.

v_call,clone_size,j_call,cdr3_aa
TRBV27,NA,TRBJ1-5,CASSLAGVHQPQHF
TRBV7-3,NA,TRBJ2-3,CASSLGLAGVDTQYF
TRBV6-5,NA,TRBJ2-7,CASSYDPGAYEQYF
TRBV12-3/TRBV12-4,NA,TRBJ2-7,CASSLGVGYEQYF
TRBV9,NA,TRBJ1-2,CASSGDRGWHGYTF
TRBV30,NA,TRBJ1-1,CAWEHTAGGNTEAFF
TRBV7-2,NA,TRBJ2-2,CASSLDRGRAGELFF
TRBV19,NA,TRBJ2-3,CASSWAFRRTDTQYF
TRBV9,NA,TRBJ2-2,CASSVRTNRGTGELFF
TRBV19,NA,TRBJ2-7,CASRIQGYGSYEQYF
TRBV4-3,NA,TRBJ2-1,CASSQETSGYNEQFF
TRBV21-1,NA,TRBJ1-4,CASSKRYRPKVANEKLFF
TRBV27,few,TRBJ1-3,CASSPLGGSGNTIYF
TRBV11-3,once,TRBJ2-3,CASSVLADTQYF
TRBV3-1/TRBV3-2,NA,TRBJ1-6,CASSRGSNSPLHF
TRBV2,NA,TRBJ2-7,CASSEGTGAYEQYF
TRBV19,NA,TRBJ2-1,CASRPPLGRGVSSSYNEQFF
TRBV6-5,NA,TRBJ2-2,CASREEYFGELFF
TRBV7-2,NA,TRBJ1-1,CASRSGQRNTEAFF
TRBV28,NA,TRBJ1-4,CASSPQDRNEKLFF
TRBV19,NA,TRBJ1-2,CASSIDHRSAGYTF
TRBV19,NA,TRBJ2-2,CASSMTANTGELFF
TRBV19,NA,TRBJ2-3,CASSLGLADTQYF
TRBV28,NA,TRBJ1-4,CASSVPGRKPTNEKLFF
TRBV11-1,NA,TRBJ2-2,CASSYRANTGELFF
TRBV11-1,few,TRBJ2-1,CASSLRTGVDEQFF
TRBV30,NA,TRBJ1-4,CAWINRGKSEKLFF
TRBV5-1,NA,TRBJ2-7,CASSRDRGEQYF
TRBV11-2,once,TRBJ1-4,CASSLDLRREKLFF
TRBV11-2,NA,TRBJ2-2,CASSLVGGRANTGELFF
TRBV4-2,NA,TRBJ2-1,CASSQNPGQGGANEQFF
TRBV19,NA,TRBJ2-2,CASRNRGATGELFF
TRBV30,NA,TRBJ2-2,CAWSVLFSGELFF
TRBV11-2,NA,TRBJ2-1,CASSSYSGRAGNEQFF
TRBV9,NA,TRBJ1-2,CASSGVGGLGYTF
TRBV7-2,NA,TRBJ2-5,CASSFAGNQETQYF
TRBV5-4,NA,TRBJ2-7,CASSSPSGTTYEQYF
TRBV5-4,once,TRBJ2-2,CASSSPGTTMGELFF
TRBV11-2,NA,TRBJ2-7,CASSLVQGSYEQYF
TRBV18,NA,TRBJ2-1,CASSPPYTGYNEQFF
TRBV4-2,NA,TRBJ2-7,CASSLPGQGYEQYF
TRBV28,NA,TRBJ1-5,CASSFRGVNQPQHF
TRBV7-9,NA,TRBJ2-7,CASSQTGEFSEQYF